The present entry profiles one T cell receptor (beta chain) with its context. This specimen comes from a study of shared clonotypes between healthy human individuals. Libraries were prepared by immunoSEQ multiplex PCR; TCRdb keeps only in-frame clonotypes and omits some of them. Of hundreds of thousands of clones in the sample, roughly 70% are singletons; the top ten hold 1.7%. Germline trimming cut 7 bases from V and 2 bases from J; bases unmatched to any gene: 6. The CDR3 consists of 14 residues. Germline-derived CDR1 and CDR2 are SNHLY and FYNNEI. The clonotype originates from a woman aged 25 to 39 in good health. The V and J genes are TRBV2 and TRBJ2-3; 7 bases map to TRBD1. The sample was memory CD4+ T cells sorted from blood. Subset described: CD45RA-negative fraction. CDR3 amino acids: CASKQGTVTDTQYF. CDR3 coding DNA: TGTGCCAGCAAACAAGGGACAGTCACAGATACGCAGTATTTT.